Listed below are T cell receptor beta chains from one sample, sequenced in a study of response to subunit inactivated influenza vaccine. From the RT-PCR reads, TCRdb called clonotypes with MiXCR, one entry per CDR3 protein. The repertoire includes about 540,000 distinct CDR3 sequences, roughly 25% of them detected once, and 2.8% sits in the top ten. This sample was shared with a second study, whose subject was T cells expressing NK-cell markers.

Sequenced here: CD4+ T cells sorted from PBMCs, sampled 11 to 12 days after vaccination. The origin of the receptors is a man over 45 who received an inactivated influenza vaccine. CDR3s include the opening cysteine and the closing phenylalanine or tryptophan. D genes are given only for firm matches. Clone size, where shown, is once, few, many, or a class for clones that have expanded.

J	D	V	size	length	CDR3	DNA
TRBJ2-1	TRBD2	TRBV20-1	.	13	CSAGKSGSLEQFF	TGCAGTGCCGGGAAAAGCGGGAGTTTGGAGCAGTTCTTC
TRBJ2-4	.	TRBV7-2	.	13	CASSTSLMGIQYF	TGTGCCAGCAGCACCTCCTTGATGGGCATTCAGTACTTC
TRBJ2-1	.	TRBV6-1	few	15	CASSDDVSSYNEQFF	TGTGCCAGCAGTGACGACGTGAGCTCCTACAATGAGCAGTTCTTC
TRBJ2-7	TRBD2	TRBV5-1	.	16	CASSPRTSGAQGEQYF	TGCGCCAGCAGCCCAAGGACTAGCGGGGCTCAAGGCGAGCAGTACTTC
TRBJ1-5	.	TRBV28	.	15	CASSPRGEGNQPQHF	TGTGCCAGCAGTCCCCGGGGTGAGGGCAATCAGCCCCAGCATTTT
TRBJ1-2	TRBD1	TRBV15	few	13	CATYRTGSYGYTF	TGTGCCACCTATAGGACAGGGAGCTATGGCTACACCTTC
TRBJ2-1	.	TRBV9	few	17	CASSVGGRLAPYNEQFF	TGTGCCAGCAGCGTAGGAGGGAGGCTAGCCCCCTACAATGAGCAGTTCTTC
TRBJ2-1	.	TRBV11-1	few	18	CASSLSLWRPSSYNEQFF	TGTGCCAGCAGCTTAAGTCTCTGGAGGCCGAGCTCCTACAATGAGCAGTTCTTC
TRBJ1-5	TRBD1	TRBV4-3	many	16	CASSQFWTGRNQPQHF	TGCGCCAGCAGCCAATTTTGGACAGGGAGAAATCAGCCCCAGCATTTT
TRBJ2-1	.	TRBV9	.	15	CASSVGASVGYEQFF	TGTGCCAGCAGCGTAGGGGCTAGCGTCGGCTATGAGCAGTTCTTC
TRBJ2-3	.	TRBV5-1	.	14	CASSNRVSTDTQYF	TGCGCCAGCAGCAATAGGGTTAGCACAGATACGCAGTATTTT
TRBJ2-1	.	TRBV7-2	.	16	CASSLAGLGWVNEQFF	TGTGCCAGCAGCTTAGCGGGTCTAGGTTGGGTCAATGAGCAGTTCTTC
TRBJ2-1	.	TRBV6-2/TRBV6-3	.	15	CASSYSRAYVGEQFF	TGTGCCAGCAGTTACTCCCGGGCTTATGTGGGTGAGCAGTTCTTC
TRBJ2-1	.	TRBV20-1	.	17	CSARGFPAGHEYNEQFF	TGCAGTGCTAGAGGTTTCCCGGCGGGGCACGAATACAATGAGCAGTTCTTC
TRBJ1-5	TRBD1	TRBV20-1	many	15	CSARLAGTGNQPQHF	TGCAGTGCTAGGCTAGCCGGGACAGGGAATCAGCCCCAGCATTTT
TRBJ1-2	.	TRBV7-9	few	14	CASSFGRGNYGYTF	TGTGCCAGCAGCTTCGGGCGGGGAAACTATGGCTACACCTTC
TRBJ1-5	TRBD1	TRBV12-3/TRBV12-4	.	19	CASSYYRGPRSVGNQPQHF	TGTGCCAGCAGTTACTACAGGGGCCCGAGATCGGTTGGCAATCAGCCCCAGCATTTT
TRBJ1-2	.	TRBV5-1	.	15	CASSLQSDSNYGYTF	TGCGCCAGCAGCTTACAGTCGGATTCTAACTATGGCTACACCTTC
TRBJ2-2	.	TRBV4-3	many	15	CASSQDQRVTGELFF	TGCGCCAGCAGCCAAGATCAACGGGTCACCGGGGAGCTGTTTTTT
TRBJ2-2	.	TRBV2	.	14	CASSQGPATGELFF	TGTGCCAGCAGTCAGGGTCCGGCCACCGGGGAGCTGTTTTTT
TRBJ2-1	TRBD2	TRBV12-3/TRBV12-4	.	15	CASRNGGRANNEQFF	TGTGCCAGCAGGAACGGCGGGAGGGCCAACAATGAGCAGTTCTTC
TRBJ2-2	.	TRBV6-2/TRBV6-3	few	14	CASRTLLLAGELFF	TGTGCCAGCAGGACCCTCTTGTTGGCCGGGGAGCTGTTTTTT
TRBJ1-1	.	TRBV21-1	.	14	CASSHGAWNTEAFF	TGTGCCAGCAGCCATGGGGCCTGGAACACTGAAGCTTTCTTT
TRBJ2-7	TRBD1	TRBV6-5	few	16	CASSYPGQGSSYEQYF	TGTGCCAGCAGTTACCCTGGACAGGGGAGCTCCTACGAGCAGTACTTC
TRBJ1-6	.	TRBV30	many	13	CAWGRAYNSPLHF	TGTGCCTGGGGGAGAGCCTATAATTCACCCCTCCACTTT
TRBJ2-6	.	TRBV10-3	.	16	CAIMGFGGSGANVLTF	TGTGCCATCATGGGGTTCGGTGGGTCTGGGGCCAACGTCCTGACTTTC
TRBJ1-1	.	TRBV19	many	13	CASSGVSNTEAFF	TGTGCCAGTAGTGGGGTCTCGAACACTGAAGCTTTCTTT
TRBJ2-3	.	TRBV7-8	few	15	CASTPGGQSTDTQYF	TGTGCCAGCACCCCGGGGGGACAGTCCACAGATACGCAGTATTTT
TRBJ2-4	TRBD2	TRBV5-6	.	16	CASSSGLAAAKNIQYF	TGTGCCAGCAGCTCGGGACTAGCCGCGGCCAAAAACATTCAGTACTTC
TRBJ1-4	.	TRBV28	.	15	CASSLLGSTNEKLFF	TGTGCCAGCAGTTTATTGGGGTCAACTAATGAAAAACTGTTTTTT
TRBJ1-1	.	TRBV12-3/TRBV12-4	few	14	CASSSQGGVTEAFF	TGTGCCAGCAGTTCTCAGGGCGGGGTCACTGAAGCTTTCTTT
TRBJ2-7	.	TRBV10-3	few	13	CAISERAIYEQYF	TGTGCCATCAGTGAACGGGCCATTTACGAGCAGTACTTC
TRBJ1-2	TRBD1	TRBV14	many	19	CASSQVRLGTGIFYYGYTF	TGTGCCAGCAGCCAAGTCCGACTCGGGACAGGAATATTTTACTATGGCTACACCTTC
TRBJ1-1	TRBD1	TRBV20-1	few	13	CSAVQGADTEAFF	TGCAGTGCTGTACAGGGGGCGGACACTGAAGCTTTCTTT
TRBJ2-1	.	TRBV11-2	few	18	CASSLVVHRPPRYNEQFF	TGTGCCAGCAGCTTAGTAGTCCATCGGCCGCCGCGTTACAATGAGCAGTTCTTC
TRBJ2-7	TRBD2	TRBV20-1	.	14	CSARAMREGYEQYF	TGCAGTGCTAGGGCTATGCGGGAGGGGTACGAGCAGTACTTC
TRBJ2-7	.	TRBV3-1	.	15	CASSQGSGLYDEQYF	TGTGCCAGCAGCCAAGGGTCAGGGCTTTATGACGAGCAGTACTTC
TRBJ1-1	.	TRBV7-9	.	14	CASSLAQTAMRAFF	TGTGCCAGCAGCTTAGCCCAAACAGCGATGCGCGCTTTCTTT
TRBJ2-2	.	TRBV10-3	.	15	CAIKRGNANTGELFF	TGTGCCATCAAAAGAGGAAATGCCAACACCGGGGAGCTGTTTTTT
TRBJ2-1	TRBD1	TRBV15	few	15	CATSRDGTGYGEQFF	TGTGCCACCAGCAGAGATGGGACAGGGTATGGTGAGCAGTTCTTC
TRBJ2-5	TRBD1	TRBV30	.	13	CAWRRTGVETQYF	TGTGCCTGGAGACGAACAGGGGTCGAGACCCAGTACTTC
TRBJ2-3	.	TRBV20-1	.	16	CSARSLQAAVTETQYF	TGCAGTGCTAGGTCCCTTCAGGCGGCTGTCACAGAAACGCAGTATTTT
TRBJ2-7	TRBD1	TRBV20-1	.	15	CSARDLDRGAHEQYF	TGCAGTGCTAGAGATCTGGACAGGGGGGCCCACGAGCAGTACTTC
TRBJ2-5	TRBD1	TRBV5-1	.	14	CASSLQTGLETQYF	TGCGCCAGCAGCCTACAGACAGGGTTAGAGACCCAGTACTTC
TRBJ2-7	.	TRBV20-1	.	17	CSARSHNREPKAYEQYF	TGCAGTGCTAGGAGTCATAACAGGGAGCCTAAGGCCTACGAGCAGTACTTC
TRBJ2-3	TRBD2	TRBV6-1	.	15	CASTKRGGGTDTQYF	TGTGCCAGCACCAAGCGGGGGGGCGGCACAGATACGCAGTATTTT
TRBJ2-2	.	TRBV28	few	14	CASTQGILTGELFF	TGTGCCAGCACGCAGGGGATTCTGACCGGGGAGCTGTTTTTT
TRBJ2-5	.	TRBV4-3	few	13	CASSQSRVETQYF	TGCGCCAGCAGCCAATCCAGGGTAGAGACCCAGTACTTC
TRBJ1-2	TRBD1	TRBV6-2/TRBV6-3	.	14	CASSGPGGRGGYTF	TGTGCCAGCAGTGGCCCAGGGGGCCGTGGTGGCTACACCTTC
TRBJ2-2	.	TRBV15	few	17	CATSRDGGASNTGELFF	TGTGCCACCAGCAGAGATGGGGGGGCGAGCAACACCGGGGAGCTGTTTTTT
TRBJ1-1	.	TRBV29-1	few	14	CSVDSGGMNTEAFF	TGCAGCGTTGATTCAGGAGGCATGAACACTGAAGCTTTCTTT
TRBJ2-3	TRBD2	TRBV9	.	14	CASKDGGSADTQYF	TGTGCCAGCAAAGACGGGGGGAGTGCAGATACGCAGTATTTT
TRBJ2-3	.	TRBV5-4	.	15	CASSLAGTAEDTQYF	TGTGCCAGCAGCTTGGCGGGGACCGCAGAAGATACGCAGTATTTT
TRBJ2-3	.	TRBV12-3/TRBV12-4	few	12	CASSYTRDTQYF	TGTGCCAGCAGTTACACTAGGGACACGCAGTATTTT
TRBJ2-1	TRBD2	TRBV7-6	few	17	CASSLGVGGPSYNEQFF	TGTGCCAGCAGCTTAGGGGTGGGAGGGCCATCCTACAATGAGCAGTTCTTC
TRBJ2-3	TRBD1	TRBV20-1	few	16	CSASHLRTGGLDTQYF	TGCAGTGCCTCCCATCTCAGGACAGGGGGCTTAGATACGCAGTATTTT
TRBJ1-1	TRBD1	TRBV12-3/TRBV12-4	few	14	CASRAGGMNTEAFF	TGTGCCAGCAGGGCAGGGGGGATGAACACTGAAGCTTTCTTT
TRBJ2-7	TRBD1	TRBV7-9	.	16	CASSKRIGTGGYEQYF	TGTGCCAGCAGCAAACGGATCGGGACAGGGGGCTACGAGCAGTACTTC
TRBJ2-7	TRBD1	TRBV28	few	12	CASDRGSYEQYF	TGTGCCAGCGACAGGGGGTCCTACGAGCAGTACTTC